This TCR beta chain was retrieved from a study of beta chain features in type 1 diabetes. Of the isolated RNA, all was reverse transcribed, and so the sequenced material was expressed TCRB transcripts. Assay: immunoSEQ multiplex PCR; the TCRdb copy retains only in-frame clones and omits some. The table lists approximately 140,000 clones, roughly 9.7% of them singletons. CDR3 length: 14 residues. V lost 4 bases and J lost 6; bases outside the gene matches: 4. In germline, CDR1 is MDHEN, CDR2 SYDVKM. This TCR came from a middle-aged woman in good health. The sequencing input was central memory CD4+ T cells from blood. The V and J genes are TRBV28 and TRBJ1-5; 9 bases map to TRBD1. The CDR3 spells CASSSQGAGQPQHF. The DNA for the CDR3 is TGTGCCAGCAGTTCACAGGGGGCCGGTCAGCCCCAGCATTTT.